A few counts support the clone carrying this T cell receptor (beta chain). This specimen comes from a study of blood T cell repertoires in COVID-19. Study information: Acute and convalescent COVID-19 specimens originated in the United States, Italy and Spain. The analysed material was cDNA or gDNA that came from T cells, B-cell-depleted T cells, or PBMCs.

The CDR3 runs 15 residues. V was clipped by 4 bases and J by 0 bases, with 13 bases between them. From germline, CDR1 is SGDLS and CDR2 YYNGEE. Under the authors' procedure: Estimates of nucleated cell counts were drawn from the amplification of reference gene primers. Using immunoSEQ multiplex PCR, the repertoire was profiled, and TCRdb retains in-frame clones only, with some absent. V, J and clone size are those of that table, while D and trimming were read from the DNA. This sample has roughly 84,000 clones, with about 82% found just once. This TCR was recovered from a woman older than 75 with acute or convalescent COVID-19. This sequence joins TRBV9 and TRBJ1-2, with D possibly being TRBD1 (5 bases). Sequencing was performed on peripheral blood. DNA for the CDR3: TGTGCCAGCAGCCACGTCCAGGGTACTAACTATGGCTACACCTTC. Translated, it gives CASSHVQGTNYGYTF.